The rows below give T cell receptor beta chains drawn from one sample of a study of T cells in tuberculosis. Repertoires were generated with immunoSEQ multiplex PCR, while TCRdb's copy carries only in-frame clones and drops some. The sample has tens of thousands of clones; under 95% are singletons. Material: CD1b-GMM tetramer-negative cells sorted from PBMCs. The receptors here all came from an adult woman with latent tuberculosis. The CDR3 runs from the conserved cysteine through the conserved F or W. Each record gives: clone size, D gene, V gene, J gene, CDR3 DNA, CDR3 protein. The D gene is left open where the match is weak. Some rows mark clone size as missing; the rest say once, few, many or name a class of expanded clone.

size: -
D: TRBD2
V: TRBV29-1
J: TRBJ2-3
DNA: TGCAGCGTTGGAAGGTCTAGCGGGGATACGCAGTATTTT
CDR3: CSVGRSSGDTQYF

size: -
D: -
V: TRBV7-2
J: TRBJ2-4
DNA: TGTGCCAGCAGCCCCGGGACTTCGGTAAACATTCAGTACTTC
CDR3: CASSPGTSVNIQYF

size: -
D: -
V: TRBV7-6
J: TRBJ1-1
DNA: TGTGCCAGCAGCTTTGGGGAGGACACTGAAGCTTTCTTT
CDR3: CASSFGEDTEAFF

size: -
D: TRBD1
V: TRBV7-2
J: TRBJ1-5
DNA: TGTGCCAGCAGCGGACAGGTGGATAATCAGCCCCAGCATTTT
CDR3: CASSGQVDNQPQHF

size: -
D: -
V: TRBV4-2
J: TRBJ2-5
DNA: TGTGCCAGCAGCCAAGATCGGGAGACCCAGTACTTC
CDR3: CASSQDRETQYF

size: -
D: -
V: TRBV29-1
J: TRBJ2-5
DNA: TGCAGCGTTTATTTTTGGGGGGGGCCGGGGGAGACCCAGTACTTC
CDR3: CSVYFWGGPGETQYF

size: -
D: -
V: TRBV7-8
J: TRBJ2-4
DNA: TGTGCCAGCAGCCTAGGTCAGGGGACGGCCAAAAACATTCAGTACTTC
CDR3: CASSLGQGTAKNIQYF

size: -
D: -
V: TRBV19
J: TRBJ2-1
DNA: TGTGCCAGTAGTATGTCCAGCGGTGCCCAAAATGAGCAGTTCTTC
CDR3: CASSMSSGAQNEQFF

size: -
D: -
V: TRBV27
J: TRBJ2-3
DNA: TGTGCCAGCAGTTTAGCTCGGGGGGCCATCACAGATACGCAGTATTTT
CDR3: CASSLARGAITDTQYF

size: -
D: -
V: TRBV27
J: TRBJ1-5
DNA: TGTGCCAGCAGTTCCGTAGGGGGTATTAATCAGCCCCAGCATTTT
CDR3: CASSSVGGINQPQHF

size: -
D: -
V: TRBV18
J: TRBJ1-2
DNA: TGTGCCAGCTCACCGGAAAATCCCAGGGCGTTTGGCTACACCTTC
CDR3: CASSPENPRAFGYTF

size: -
D: TRBD2
V: TRBV4-2
J: TRBJ2-1
DNA: TGTGCCAGCAGCCAAGAAGAAGGACTAGCGGGGAATGAGCAGTTCTTC
CDR3: CASSQEEGLAGNEQFF

size: -
D: -
V: TRBV7-9
J: TRBJ2-3
DNA: TGTGCCAGCAGCTTAGGTGAGAACAGGGTTTCTGCAGATACGCAGTATTTT
CDR3: CASSLGENRVSADTQYF

size: -
D: TRBD1
V: TRBV2
J: TRBJ2-2
DNA: TGTGCCAGCAGTGTATTGACAGGGGGTCCCGGGGAGCTGTTTTTT
CDR3: CASSVLTGGPGELFF

size: -
D: TRBD1
V: TRBV5-4
J: TRBJ1-3
DNA: TGTGCCAGCAGCCCTGGGACAGGGGTGGACGGAAACACCATATATTTT
CDR3: CASSPGTGVDGNTIYF

size: -
D: -
V: TRBV7-3
J: TRBJ1-6
DNA: TGTGCCAGCAGCTTAAGGTGGAGGGGCCTGGGTTCACCCCTCCACTTT
CDR3: CASSLRWRGLGSPLHF

size: -
D: -
V: TRBV27
J: TRBJ2-2
DNA: TGTGCCAGCATGAGATCTGCCTTGAACACCGGGGAGCTGTTTTTT
CDR3: CASMRSALNTGELFF

size: -
D: -
V: TRBV19
J: TRBJ1-5
DNA: TGTGCCAGTAGTATAGACAGGGGCCAGAGAATAAATCAGCCCCAGCATTTT
CDR3: CASSIDRGQRINQPQHF

size: -
D: TRBD2
V: TRBV4-1
J: TRBJ2-3
DNA: TGCGCCAGCAGCCAAGATATCTCGGGGGGGTTGGGCACAGATACGCAGTATTTT
CDR3: CASSQDISGGLGTDTQYF

size: -
D: -
V: TRBV2
J: TRBJ1-4
DNA: TGTGCCAGCTTAGACTCTAATGAAAAACTGTTTTTT
CDR3: CASLDSNEKLFF

size: -
D: TRBD2
V: TRBV6-1
J: TRBJ2-4
DNA: TGTGCCAGCAGTAGCCCCGGGACTAGGGGGCAGTACTTC
CDR3: CASSSPGTRGQYF

size: -
D: -
V: TRBV2
J: TRBJ2-7
DNA: TGTGCCAGCAGTGGACGACTGGTCGCGCTATCCTACGAGCAGTACTTC
CDR3: CASSGRLVALSYEQYF

size: -
D: -
V: TRBV9
J: TRBJ1-2
DNA: TGTGCCAGCAGCGTTCAGGGATCCTATGGCTACACCTTC
CDR3: CASSVQGSYGYTF

size: few
D: -
V: TRBV7-9
J: TRBJ1-6
DNA: TGTGCCAGCAGCTTAGTGTGGGACAATTCTCCCCTCCACTTT
CDR3: CASSLVWDNSPLHF

size: -
D: TRBD2
V: TRBV5-1
J: TRBJ2-1
DNA: TGCGCCAGCAGCTTGACGGGGGGTCTTTACAATGAGCAGTTCTTC
CDR3: CASSLTGGLYNEQFF

size: -
D: -
V: TRBV9
J: TRBJ2-3
DNA: TGTGCCAGCAGCGGGTCTTCGACACCCACAGATACGCAGTATTTT
CDR3: CASSGSSTPTDTQYF

size: -
D: -
V: TRBV11-2
J: TRBJ2-3
DNA: TGTGCCAGCAGCTTAGGTCTGGGACTTCCCACAGATACGCAGTATTTT
CDR3: CASSLGLGLPTDTQYF

size: -
D: TRBD1
V: TRBV6-1
J: TRBJ2-5
DNA: TGTGCCAGCAGGGAAACACAGGGGCGCCAAGAGACCCAGTACTTC
CDR3: CASRETQGRQETQYF

size: -
D: TRBD2
V: TRBV7-8
J: TRBJ2-1
DNA: TGTGCCAGCAGCTTAGCGCGGAGACGGGGGGGGCGTAATGAGCAGTTCTTC
CDR3: CASSLARRRGGRNEQFF

size: -
D: -
V: TRBV30
J: TRBJ1-1
DNA: TGTGCCTGCCAACCGGGGGGGGCGGCTGAAGCTTTCTTT
CDR3: CACQPGGAAEAFF

size: -
D: -
V: TRBV13
J: TRBJ1-4
DNA: TGTGCCAGCAGCACCCCCGGGGGAGAACTGTTTTTT
CDR3: CASSTPGGELFF

size: -
D: TRBD1
V: TRBV4-2
J: TRBJ1-1
DNA: TGTGCCAGCACAAAAATGAGAGCAACAGGGGACAACACTGAAGCTTTCTTT
CDR3: CASTKMRATGDNTEAFF

size: -
D: TRBD1
V: TRBV5-5
J: TRBJ1-1
DNA: TGTGCCAGCAGCACGACAGGGACCACTGAAGCTTTCTTT
CDR3: CASSTTGTTEAFF

size: -
D: -
V: TRBV6-1
J: TRBJ2-4
DNA: TGTGCCAGCAGCGGACAGATAAACATTCAGTACTTC
CDR3: CASSGQINIQYF

size: -
D: TRBD1
V: TRBV29-1
J: TRBJ2-3
DNA: TGCAGCGTTGATGAGGGGGCCAAAGATACGCAGTATTTT
CDR3: CSVDEGAKDTQYF

size: -
D: TRBD2
V: TRBV4-3
J: TRBJ2-1
DNA: TGCGCCAGCAGCCAAGAGTCTAGCGGAGTCTACAATGAGCAGTTCTTC
CDR3: CASSQESSGVYNEQFF

size: -
D: -
V: TRBV6-5
J: TRBJ1-1
DNA: TGTGCCAGCAGTTACTCGCCGGACATGAACACTGAAGCTTTCTTT
CDR3: CASSYSPDMNTEAFF

size: -
D: -
V: TRBV5-6
J: TRBJ2-2
DNA: TGTGCCAGCAGCTTGGTCGGGACGAACACCGGGGAGCTGTTTTTT
CDR3: CASSLVGTNTGELFF

size: -
D: -
V: TRBV14
J: TRBJ2-7
DNA: TGTGCCAGCAGCCAAGAGAGGGGGTGGTCCTACGAGCAGTACTTC
CDR3: CASSQERGWSYEQYF

size: -
D: -
V: TRBV9
J: TRBJ2-2
DNA: TGTGCCAGCAGCGTAGGGCGGACCGGGGAGCTGTTTTTT
CDR3: CASSVGRTGELFF

size: -
D: -
V: TRBV6-6
J: TRBJ1-3
DNA: TGTGCCAGCAGAGACCCGAACCAGGGTAGGGGAAACACCATATATTTT
CDR3: CASRDPNQGRGNTIYF

size: -
D: -
V: TRBV10-2
J: TRBJ1-2
DNA: TGCGCCAGCAGGTGGAGTGTACCTCATGGCTACACCTTC
CDR3: CASRWSVPHGYTF

size: -
D: TRBD1
V: TRBV7-3
J: TRBJ2-1
DNA: TGTGCCAGCAGCTTAGAGGGGGCGGTGTACAATGAGCAGTTCTTC
CDR3: CASSLEGAVYNEQFF

size: -
D: TRBD1
V: TRBV19
J: TRBJ2-1
DNA: TGTGCCAGTAGTTCGGGACAGGGTGCCTACAATGAGCAGTTCTTC
CDR3: CASSSGQGAYNEQFF

size: -
D: TRBD1
V: TRBV5-1
J: TRBJ2-7
DNA: TGCGCCAGCAGTGATACAGGGGGCCTTACCTACGAGCAGTACTTC
CDR3: CASSDTGGLTYEQYF

size: -
D: -
V: TRBV10-3
J: TRBJ1-2
DNA: TGTGCCATCAGTGAGTCGAGGCAGGGAAATGGCTACACCTTC
CDR3: CAISESRQGNGYTF

size: -
D: -
V: TRBV9
J: TRBJ2-2
DNA: TGTGCCAGCACCGGAGGGACGAACACCGGGGAGCTGTTTTTT
CDR3: CASTGGTNTGELFF

size: -
D: -
V: TRBV4-2
J: TRBJ2-5
DNA: TGTGCCAGCAGCCAAGGAGCGAGGTCCGGTCGCCAAGAGACCCAGTACTTC
CDR3: CASSQGARSGRQETQYF

size: -
D: -
V: TRBV18
J: TRBJ2-3
DNA: TGTGCCAGCTCACCACCTAGCGGATCCACAGATACGCAGTATTTT
CDR3: CASSPPSGSTDTQYF

size: -
D: -
V: TRBV21-1
J: TRBJ1-5
DNA: TGTGCCAGCAGAGAGGAGGGATTAAGGCAGCCCCAGCATTTT
CDR3: CASREEGLRQPQHF

size: -
D: TRBD1
V: TRBV7-9
J: TRBJ1-1
DNA: TGTGCCAGCAGCTTTGACAGGGACACTGAAGCTTTCTTT
CDR3: CASSFDRDTEAFF

size: -
D: TRBD1
V: TRBV29-1
J: TRBJ1-2
DNA: TGCAGCGGATCACAGGGGGCCGTTAACTATGGCTACACCTTC
CDR3: CSGSQGAVNYGYTF

size: -
D: -
V: TRBV9
J: TRBJ1-2
DNA: TGTGCCAGCAGCGCTATCGCAGGGTCTAACTATGGCTACACCTTC
CDR3: CASSAIAGSNYGYTF